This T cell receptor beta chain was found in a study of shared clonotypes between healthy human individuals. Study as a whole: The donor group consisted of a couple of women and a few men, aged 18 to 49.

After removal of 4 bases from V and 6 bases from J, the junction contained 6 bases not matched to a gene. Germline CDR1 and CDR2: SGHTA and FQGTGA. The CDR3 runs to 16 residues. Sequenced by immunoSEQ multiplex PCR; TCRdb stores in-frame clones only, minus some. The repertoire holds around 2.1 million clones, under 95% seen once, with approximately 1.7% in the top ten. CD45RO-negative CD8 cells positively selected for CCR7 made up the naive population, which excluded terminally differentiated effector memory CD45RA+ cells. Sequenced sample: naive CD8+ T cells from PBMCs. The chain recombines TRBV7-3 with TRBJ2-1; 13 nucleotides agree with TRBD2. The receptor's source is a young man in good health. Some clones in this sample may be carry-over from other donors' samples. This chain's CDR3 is CASSSHTSGRANEQFF. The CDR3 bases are TGTGCCAGCAGCTCGCATACTAGCGGGAGGGCCAATGAGCAGTTCTTC. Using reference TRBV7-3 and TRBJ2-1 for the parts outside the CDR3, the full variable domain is GAGVSQTPSNKVTEKGKYVELRCDPISGHTALYWYRQSLGQGPEFLIYFQGTGAADDSGLPNDRFFAVRPEGSVSTLKIQRTERGDSAVYLCASSSHTSGRANEQFFGPGTRLTVL.